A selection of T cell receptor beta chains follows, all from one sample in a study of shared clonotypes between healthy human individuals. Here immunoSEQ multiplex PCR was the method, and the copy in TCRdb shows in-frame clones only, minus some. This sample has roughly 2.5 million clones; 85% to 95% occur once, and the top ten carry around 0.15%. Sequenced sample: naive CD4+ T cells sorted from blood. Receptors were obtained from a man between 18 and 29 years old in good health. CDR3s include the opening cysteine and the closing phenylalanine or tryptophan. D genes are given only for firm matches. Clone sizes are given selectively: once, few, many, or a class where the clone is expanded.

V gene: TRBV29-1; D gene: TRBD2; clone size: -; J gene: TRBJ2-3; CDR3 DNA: TGCAGCGTTAAGGCGGGAGCTAGCACAGATACGCAGTATTTT; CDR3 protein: CSVKAGASTDTQYF
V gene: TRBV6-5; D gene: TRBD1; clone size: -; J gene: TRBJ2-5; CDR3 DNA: TGTGCCAGCAGTTACTCGACAGGGGCGGAGACCCAGTACTTC; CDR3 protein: CASSYSTGAETQYF
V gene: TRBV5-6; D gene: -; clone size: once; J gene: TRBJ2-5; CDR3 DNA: TGTGCCAGCAGCTTGGGACAGGTCTCCGGGATGGCCCAGTACTTC; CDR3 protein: CASSLGQVSGMAQYF
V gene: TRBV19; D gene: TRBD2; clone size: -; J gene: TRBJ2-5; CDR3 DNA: TGTGCCAGTAGTCCTTGGGGGACTAGCGGGAATGGTGATTTCCAAGAGACCCAGTACTTC; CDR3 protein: CASSPWGTSGNGDFQETQYF
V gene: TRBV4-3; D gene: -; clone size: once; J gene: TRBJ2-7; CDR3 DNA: TGCGCCAGCAGCCAAGAACGGGGGTACGAGCAGTACTTC; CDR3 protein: CASSQERGYEQYF
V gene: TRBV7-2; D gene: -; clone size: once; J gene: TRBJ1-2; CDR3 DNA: TGTGCCAGCAGCTTCTTAACGGGAAGGGGCTATGGCTACACCTTC; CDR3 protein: CASSFLTGRGYGYTF
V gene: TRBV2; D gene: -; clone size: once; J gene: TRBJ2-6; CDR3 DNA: TGTGCCAGCAGGTACGGGAGAGCCAGCTCTGGGGCCAACGTCCTGACTTTC; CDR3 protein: CASRYGRASSGANVLTF
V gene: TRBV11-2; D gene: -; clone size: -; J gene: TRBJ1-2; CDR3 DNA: TGTGCCAGCAGCTTCGGGGCACTGAACACCTTC; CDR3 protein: CASSFGALNTF
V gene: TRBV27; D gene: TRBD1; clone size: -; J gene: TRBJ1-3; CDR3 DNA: TGTGCCAGCAGTCCGACAGGGGGCTGGCCTGGAAACACCATATATTTT; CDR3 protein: CASSPTGGWPGNTIYF
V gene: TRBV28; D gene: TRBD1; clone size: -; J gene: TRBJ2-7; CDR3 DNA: TGTGCCAGCCGACAGGGACACTACGAGCAGTACTTC; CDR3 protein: CASRQGHYEQYF
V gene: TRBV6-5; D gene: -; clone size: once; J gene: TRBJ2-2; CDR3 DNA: TGTGCCAGCAGGCGGGACGGGGAGCTGTTTTTT; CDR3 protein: CASRRDGELFF
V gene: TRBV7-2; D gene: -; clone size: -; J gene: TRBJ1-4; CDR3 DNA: TGTGCCAGCAGCTCCCCACGCTCAAATGAAAAACTGTTTTTT; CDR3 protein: CASSSPRSNEKLFF
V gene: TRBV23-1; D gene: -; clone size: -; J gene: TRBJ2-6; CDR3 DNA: TGCGCCAGCAGTCGTGCGGGGACGGGCAGCTCTGGGGCCAACGTCCTGACTTTC; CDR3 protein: CASSRAGTGSSGANVLTF
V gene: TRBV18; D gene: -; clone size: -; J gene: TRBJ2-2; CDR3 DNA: TGTGCCAGCTCACCCGGCGGAGCTGCGAACACCGGGGAGCTGTTTTTT; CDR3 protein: CASSPGGAANTGELFF
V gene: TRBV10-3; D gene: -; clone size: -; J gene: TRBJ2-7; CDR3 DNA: TGTGCCATCAGGGGGGAGATAGAGCAGTACTTC; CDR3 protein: CAIRGEIEQYF
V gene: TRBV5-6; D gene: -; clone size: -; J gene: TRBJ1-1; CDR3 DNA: TGTGCCAGCAGCTGGGTTCACGGACAGAACACTGAAGCTTTCTTT; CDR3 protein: CASSWVHGQNTEAFF
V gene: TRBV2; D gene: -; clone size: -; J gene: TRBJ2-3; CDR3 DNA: TGTGCCAGCAGTTTGGCCGGCTCGGGAACCTTCACAGATACGCAGTATTTT; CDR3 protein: CASSLAGSGTFTDTQYF